Below are 7 T cell receptor beta chains sequenced from a single sample in a study of blood T cells in healthy people across ages. Together with a sample-barcoded 5' primer, a J-beta primer mix was included in a second PCR lasting about 6 to 11 cycles. TCRdb reanalysed the 5' RACE reads using MiXCR and keeps one entry per CDR3 protein. The sample carries 600,000 or so distinct CDR3 sequences, more than 20% recorded once. Material for sequencing was blood. Receptors originate from a man between 65 and 79 years old in good health.

This clonotype was recorded at least ten times. This sequence joins TRBV7-9 and TRBJ2-5; D gene uncertain. V dropped 3 bases and J dropped 1 base, with 6 bases sitting between them. CDR3 length: 13 residues. The germline V gene encodes CDR1 SEHNR and CDR2 FQNEAQ (reference sequence). DNA of the CDR3: TGTGCCAGCAGCTTGGATATCCAAGAGACCCAGTACTTC. Protein sequence: CASSLDIQETQYF.

The chain uses TRBV20-1 and TRBJ2-5; D not certain. The ends were cut back, 6 bases at V and 5 bases at J, with 13 bases in the middle. The CDR3 is 12 residues long. The germline CDR1 and CDR2 sequences are DFQATT and SNEGSKA (reference sequence). The CDR3 DNA reads TGCAGTGCAAGACAATCCGCGGAGACCCAGTACTTC. It is translated as CSARQSAETQYF.

This clonotype turned up a few times. This rearrangement joins TRBV3-1 to TRBJ1-2, with D tentatively TRBD1 (6 bases). CDR1 is LGHDT, CDR2 YNNKEL, per germline (reference sequence). CDR3 size: 12 residues. V shed 6 bases and J shed 6 bases, with 11 bases lying between them. The DNA for the CDR3 is TGTGCCAGCAGTCACTCAGGGGATGGCTACACCTTC. It is translated as CASSHSGDGYTF.

This clonotype was seen at least ten times. The chain is built from TRBV20-1 and TRBJ1-1; D is perhaps TRBD1 (6 bases). In germline, CDR1 is DFQATT, CDR2 SNEGSKA (reference sequence). This CDR3 contains 13 residues. Trimming pared 4 bases from V and 4 bases from J, leaving 13 bases between. The CDR3 sequence: CSAKDRAPTEAFF. In DNA form, the CDR3 reads TGCAGTGCTAAGGACAGAGCCCCCACTGAAGCTTTCTTT.

Points on this clonotype: One end of the junction does not line up with germline, which may come from a read error. In nucleotides, the CDR3 is TGCGCCAGCAGTTTGGGGCCGCTTAACTATGGCTACACCTTC. Its protein product is CASSLGPLNYGYTF. This chain uses TRBV12-3 or TRBV12-4 with TRBJ1-2; possibly TRBD1 for D (5 bases). This CDR3 comprises 14 residues.

The V and J genes are TRBV5-1 and TRBJ2-5, with 8 bases that match TRBD2. V lost 0 bases to trimming and J lost 1 base; unmatched junction nucleotides: 5. This CDR3 is 16 amino acids long. Per the germline V gene, CDR1 is SGHRS and CDR2 is YFSETQ. CDR3 in amino acids: CASSLALLAGQETQYF. The CDR3 bases are TGCGCCAGCAGCTTGGCTCTGCTAGCGGGCCAAGAGACCCAGTACTTC.

This clonotype was seen more than once but under ten times. The rearrangement joins TRBV20-1 to TRBJ1-3; possible D gene TRBD1, 5 bases. This CDR3 region has 13 residues. Germline V gene lookup returns CDR1 DFQATT and CDR2 SNEGSKA (reference sequence). Trimming removed 7 bases at V and 0 bases at J, with 10 bases between. CDR3 residues: CSGRDSSGNTIYF. The CDR3 DNA reads TGCAGTGGCCGGGACTCCTCTGGAAACACCATATATTTT.